This is a list of T cell receptor beta chains from one sample in a study of CD8+ T cells in alopecia areata. Produced via immunoSEQ multiplex PCR; TCRdb's table is partial and in-frame only. The table has around 250,000 clones, roughly two thirds seen once. Sample: CD4+ T cells sorted from blood, taken at week 0. The origin of the receptors is a human donor with alopecia areata. Each CDR3 is given with its conserved first and last residue. D genes are given only for firm matches. Clone size appears in some rows only: once, few, many, or a class for an expanded clone.

size	length	D	J	V	CDR3	DNA
NA	13	NA	TRBJ2-5	TRBV23-1	CASSQSQGETQYF	TGCGCCAGCAGTCAATCGCAGGGGGAGACCCAGTACTTC
NA	15	NA	TRBJ2-2	TRBV9	CASSVAGGFPGELFF	TGTGCCAGCAGCGTAGCTGGGGGCTTCCCCGGGGAGCTGTTTTTT
few	12	NA	TRBJ1-1	TRBV10-3	CAISDRNTEAFF	TGTGCCATCAGTGACAGGAACACTGAAGCTTTCTTT
NA	13	NA	TRBJ2-7	TRBV19	CASSWAGSYEQYF	TGTGCCAGTAGTTGGGCAGGCTCCTACGAGCAGTACTTC
few	12	NA	TRBJ2-5	TRBV29-1	CSVRTPGVTQYF	TGCAGCGTCAGAACCCCCGGGGTGACCCAGTACTTC
few	13	NA	TRBJ2-5	TRBV7-8	CASSLGGQETQYF	TGTGCCAGCAGCTTAGGGGGTCAAGAGACCCAGTACTTC
few	13	NA	TRBJ2-7	TRBV2	CASSVDSRGEQYF	TGTGCCAGCAGCGTAGACTCCCGGGGGGAGCAGTACTTC
NA	14	NA	TRBJ1-2	TRBV30	CAWSRGNRNYGYTF	TGTGCCTGGAGTAGAGGGAATCGTAACTATGGCTACACCTTC
NA	11	TRBD1	TRBJ1-1	TRBV20-1	CSAAQGERTFF	TGCAGTGCTGCACAGGGGGAGAGGACTTTCTTT
few	14	TRBD1	TRBJ2-7	TRBV29-1	CSVEGGQEATEQYF	TGCAGCGTCGAAGGGGGACAGGAAGCAACCGAGCAGTACTTC
once	15	NA	TRBJ1-6	TRBV27	CASTFGGRGDSPLHF	TGTGCCAGCACTTTTGGGGGACGGGGGGATTCACCCCTCCACTTT
few	16	NA	TRBJ2-3	TRBV6-5	CASSYSWTADTDTQYF	TGTGCCAGCAGTTACTCGTGGACAGCGGACACAGATACGCAGTATTTT
once	15	TRBD1	TRBJ1-2	TRBV5-6	CASSPDRGRRSGYTF	TGTGCCAGCAGCCCCGACAGGGGAAGGCGAAGTGGCTACACCTTC
NA	13	NA	TRBJ2-1	TRBV5-1	CASSLRGGDEQFF	TGCGCCAGCAGCTTAAGGGGTGGCGATGAGCAGTTCTTC
NA	13	NA	TRBJ1-2	TRBV30	CAWSVLDLYGYTF	TGTGCCTGGAGTGTACTGGATTTATATGGCTACACCTTC
NA	13	NA	TRBJ1-1	TRBV6-5	CASSLRLNTEAFF	TGTGCCAGCAGTTTAAGGCTTAACACTGAAGCTTTCTTT
NA	15	TRBD1	TRBJ2-5	TRBV12-5	CASGLVDRGQETQYF	TGTGCTAGTGGTTTGGTAGACAGGGGCCAAGAGACCCAGTACTTC